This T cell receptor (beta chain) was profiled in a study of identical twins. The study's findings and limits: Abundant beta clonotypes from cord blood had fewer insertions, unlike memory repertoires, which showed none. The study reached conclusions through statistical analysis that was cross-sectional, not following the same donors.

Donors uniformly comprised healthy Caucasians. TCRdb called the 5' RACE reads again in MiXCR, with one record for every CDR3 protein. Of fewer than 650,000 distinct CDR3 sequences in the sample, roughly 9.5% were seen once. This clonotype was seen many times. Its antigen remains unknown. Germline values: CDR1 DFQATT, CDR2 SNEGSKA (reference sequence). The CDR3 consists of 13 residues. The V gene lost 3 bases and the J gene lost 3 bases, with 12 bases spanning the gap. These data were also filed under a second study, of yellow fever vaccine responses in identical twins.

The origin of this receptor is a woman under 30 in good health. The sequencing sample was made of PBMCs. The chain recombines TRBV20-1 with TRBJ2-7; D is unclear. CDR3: CSARHPWGYEQYF. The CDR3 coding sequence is TGCAGTGCTAGGCACCCATGGGGCTACGAGCAGTACTTC.